Following are 18 T cell receptor beta chains from one sample sequenced in a study of T cells in Graves' hyperthyroidism and ophthalmopathy. From RNA transcripts, TCR beta CDR3 regions were amplified. A first-round RT-PCR of the TCR CDR3 used the HTBI primer set. TCRdb ran MiXCR on the multiplex PCR reads and lists one entry per CDR3 protein. This table has under 650,000 distinct CDR3 sequences, about 17% appearing once. Sequenced input: blood. These receptor sequences come from a woman aged 25-40 years with Graves' hyperthyroidism.

This clonotype has more than one count but fewer than ten. This chain uses TRBV19 with TRBJ1-5; D gene unclear. V was cut by 7 bases and J by 0 bases, with 7 bases left in between. CDR1 and CDR2 from the germline V gene are LNHDA and SQIVND (reference sequence). The CDR3 totals 13 residues. The CDR3 reads CASNPYSNQPQHF. CDR3 coding DNA: TGTGCCAGTAACCCCTATAGCAATCAGCCCCAGCATTTT.

There are a few counts of this clonotype. The V gene is TRBV7-8, the J gene TRBJ1-2; D is undetermined. Trimming took 1 base from V and 5 from J, leaving 17 bases between them. CDR3 length equals 16 residues. Germline lookup yields CDR1 SGHVS and CDR2 FQNEAQ. CDR3 DNA: TGTGCCAGCAGCTTAGGACGGTCTATGGGGTCTTATGGCTACACCTTC. Amino acids: CASSLGRSMGSYGYTF.

This clonotype was counted between two and nine times. V gene TRBV20-1 combines with J gene TRBJ1-6; 7 nucleotides align to TRBD1. The trim removed 2 bases at V and 0 bases at J, leaving 1 base unmatched. In germline, CDR1 is DFQATT, CDR2 SNEGSKA (reference sequence). The CDR3 spans 15 residues. CDR3 sequence reads: CSARRTGSYNSPLHF. The CDR3 DNA reads as TGCAGTGCTAGAAGGACAGGCTCCTATAATTCACCCCTCCACTTT.

This chain links TRBV5-6 with TRBJ1-1; D remains unclear. The CDR3 sequence is 15 residues long. Germline V gene lookup returns CDR1 SGHDT and CDR2 YYEEEE. The V end lost 0 bases, the J end lost 0 bases, and 9 bases lay between the germline ends. The CDR3 here is CASSLAIAVNTEAFF. For the CDR3, the DNA is TGTGCCAGCAGCTTGGCCATAGCAGTGAACACTGAAGCTTTCTTT.

This clonotype was counted many times. J is TRBJ2-7 and V is TRBV6-1, with TRBD2 identical over 7 bases. CDR1 is MNHNS, CDR2 SASEGT, per germline. V shed 6 bases and J 6 bases; nucleotides not matched to a gene: 14. The length of the CDR3 is 15 residues. The CDR3 region is CASRGGVGPTREQYF. As DNA, the CDR3 is TGTGCCAGCAGGGGGGGGGTGGGCCCGACCCGCGAGCAGTACTTC.

Notes on this clonotype: Since a much larger clone is just one base distant, this may be a read error. The chain carries TRBV5-1 and TRBJ2-2, with 7 bases fitting TRBD2. The CDR3 covers 16 residues. Germline lookup yields CDR1 SGHRS and CDR2 YFSETQ. CDR3 sequence reads: CASSLAPGGGTGELSF. The CDR3 nucleotides are TGCGCCAGCAGCTTGGCTCCGGGAGGAGGTACCGGGGAGCTGTCTTTT. The full variable domain, in which reference TRBV5-1 and TRBJ2-2 provide the parts outside the CDR3, is KAGVTQTPRYLIKTRGQQVTLSCSPISGHRSVSWYQQTPGQGLQFLFEYFSETQRNKGNFPGRFSGRQFSNSRSEMNVSTLELGDSALYLCASSLAPGGGTGELSFGEGSRLTVL.

Ten or more counts support this clonotype. This chain connects TRBV30 to TRBJ2-2; TRBD1 aligns across 7 bases. Losses at the gene ends were 2 bases for V and 4 bases for J; bases not matched to a gene: 4. The CDR3 extends over 14 amino acids. Germline V lookup: CDR1 GTSNPN, CDR2 SVGIG (reference sequence). The CDR3 DNA reads TGTGCCTGGAGTCAGGGACAGCTCACCGGGGAGCTGTTTTTT. The encoded protein is CAWSQGQLTGELFF.

This clonotype was picked up many times. The CDR3 nucleotides read TGTGCCAGCCGGACAGGGCTGGTACAGCCCCAGCATTTT. It codes for CASRTGLVQPQHF. The chain recombines TRBV2 with TRBJ1-5; 8 positions agree with TRBD1. The CDR3 runs 13 residues. Germline CDR1 is SNHLY and CDR2 is FYNNEI. Trimming at V came to 8 bases and at J to 7 bases, leaving 7 bases not matched to a gene.

This clonotype has at least ten counts. The chain links TRBV12-3 or TRBV12-4 to TRBJ1-1, with D possibly TRBD1 on 5 matching bases. V lost 3 bases, J lost 4 bases, and 12 bases lay in between. The CDR3 covers 14 residues. The CDR3 here is CASSFGRVGTEAFF. CDR3 sequence (DNA): TGTGCCAGCAGTTTCGGCAGGGTGGGCACTGAAGCTTTCTTT.

This clonotype was detected many times. The chain uses TRBV24-1 and TRBJ1-1, with TRBD1 as a possible D gene (6 bases). Trimming cost V 9 bases and J 3 bases, with 13 bases left between them. Germline CDR1 reads KGHDR; CDR2 reads SFDVKD. The CDR3 has 13 residues. CDR3 nucleotides: TGTGCCACCTCCAAACAGGGTTACACTGAAGCTTTCTTT. It yields the protein CATSKQGYTEAFF.

The rearrangement links TRBV18 to TRBJ1-5, with D possibly TRBD1 on 5 matching bases. The CDR3 contains 15 residues. The V and J ends lost 2 bases and 6 bases respectively, with 14 bases between them. Germline CDR1 and CDR2: KGHSH and LQKENI. CDR3 sequence (DNA): TGTGCCAGCTCACCAGGGCAGGGTGGAGGTCAGCCCCAGCATTTT. Its translation: CASSPGQGGGQPQHF.

On this clonotype itself: A much larger clone differs from this one at a single base, so this may be a read error. The gene calls are TRBV11-2 and TRBJ2-3, with 9 bases aligning to TRBD2. From germline, CDR1 is SGHAT and CDR2 FQNNGV. The CDR3 spans 15 residues. The CDR3 bases are TGTGCCGGCAGCGGACGACTAGCGGGCACAGATACGCAGTATTTT. It is translated as CAGSGRLAGTDTQYF.

Regarding this clonotype: One end of the junction fails to match germline, which may point to a read error. The rearrangement links TRBV6-1 to TRBJ2-7; TRBD2 agrees at 7 bases. This CDR3 spans 12 amino acids. The V gene's germline CDR1 is MNHNS and CDR2 SASEGT. The CDR3 loop reads CASRAGIYEQYF. In DNA, the CDR3 is TGTGCAAGCAGAGCGGGGATCTACGAGCAGTACTTC.

In its sample, this clonotype was seen many times. The chain is built from TRBV5-1 and TRBJ2-1; 7 nucleotides align to TRBD2. The germline gives CDR1 SGHRS, CDR2 YFSETQ. With V trimmed by 0 bases and J by 9 bases, 3 bases remained unmatched. This CDR3 comprises 13 residues. Here the CDR3 reads CASSLEPSGEQFF. In DNA, the CDR3 is TGCGCCAGCAGCTTGGAGCCTAGCGGTGAGCAGTTCTTC.

This chain links TRBV6-1 with TRBJ1-2, with D possibly matching TRBD1 (6 bases). The CDR3 extends over 16 amino acids. Trimming removed 0 bases at V and 6 bases at J, with 17 bases between. Germline-derived CDR1 and CDR2 are MNHNS and SASEGT. CDR3 DNA: TGTGCCAGCAGTGAAGCTCCCCAGGGGCCACTTGATGGCTACACCTTC. Its translation: CASSEAPQGPLDGYTF.

This clonotype was counted a few times. The CDR3 DNA is TGTGCCAGCAGTTCAGGGACTACCTATAACACAGATACGCAGTATTTT. It yields the protein CASSSGTTYNTDTQYF. V and J are TRBV28 and TRBJ2-3, with 7 bases identical to TRBD2. CDR3 length equals 16 residues. Germline assignment: CDR1 MDHEN and CDR2 SYDVKM. V lost 4 bases, J lost 2 bases, and 9 bases stayed unmatched.

This clonotype came up a few times. V and J are TRBV7-3 and TRBJ2-1; no clear D. The CDR3 contains 13 residues. V was shortened by 1 base and J by 6 bases, with 7 bases between the two germline ends. Germline V CDR1 and CDR2: SGHTA, FQGTGA. CDR3 residues: CASSLRVPNEQFF. The CDR3 region has the DNA TGTGCCAGCAGCTTAAGGGTACCCAATGAGCAGTTCTTC.

The genes are TRBV5-1 and TRBJ1-1, with D tentatively TRBD1 (6 bases). CDR1 and CDR2 (germline): SGHRS, YFSETQ. The CDR3 has 14 amino acids. The V gene lost 4 bases and the J gene lost 0 bases, with 10 bases spanning the gap. The DNA of the CDR3 is TGCGCCAGCAGCACAGGGTATGTGAACACTGAAGCTTTCTTT. Its translation: CASSTGYVNTEAFF.